The 17 T cell receptor beta chains reported below all come from one sample, sequenced in a study of blood T cells in healthy people across ages. The authors ran a second PCR of about 6 to 12 cycles using a sample-barcoded 5' primer and a J-beta primer mix. TCRdb used MiXCR to reprocess the 5' RACE reads, holding one entry per CDR3 protein. The sample consists of 1.5 million to 2 million distinct CDR3 sequences, roughly 28% of them appearing once. Sequenced sample: blood. Receptor source: a woman aged 25 to 39 in good health.

There are a few counts of this clonotype. The CDR3 region is CASMGGPREQYF. In nucleotides, the CDR3 is TGTGCCAGCATGGGGGGTCCCCGCGAGCAGTACTTC. This chain joins TRBV25-1 and TRBJ2-7, with a tentative D call TRBD2 (6 bases). V was cut by 7 bases and J by 6 bases, with 13 bases left in between. From germline, CDR1 is MGHDK and CDR2 SYGVNS. This CDR3 is 12 amino acids long.

Turning to this clonotype: It differs at one base from a far larger clone, so likely a read error. CDR3 nucleotides: TGTGCCAGCAGCTTCGTAGGCAGCCAAGAGACCCAGTACTTC. It encodes CASSFVGSQETQYF. This sequence joins TRBV7-2 and TRBJ2-5, with D hard to call. Germline V gene data show CDR1 as SGHTA and CDR2 as FQGNSA. The V gene lost 3 bases and the J gene lost 1 base, with 9 bases spanning the gap. The CDR3 runs 14 residues.

This clonotype showed up just a few times. The chain recombines TRBV4-1 with TRBJ1-5; a possible D gene is TRBD1 (6 bases). The V end was cut by 2 bases, the J end by 4 bases, with 12 bases between. Germline lookup yields CDR1 MGHRA and CDR2 YSYEKL. The CDR3 covers 15 residues. CDR3 amino acids: CASSQLGTPNQPQHF. The CDR3 DNA is TGCGCCAGCAGCCAACTTGGGACACCTAATCAGCCCCAGCATTTT.

The genes are TRBV4-2 and TRBJ2-5; 7 nucleotides agree with TRBD2. The V and J ends lost 1 base and 2 bases, in that order; junction bases with no gene match: 10. CDR3 length: 17 amino acids. Looked up from germline, CDR1 is LGHNA and CDR2 is YNFKEQ. The CDR3 here is CASSQGGRASGQETQYF. Written as DNA, the CDR3 is TGTGCCAGCAGCCAAGGGGGAAGGGCTAGCGGTCAAGAGACCCAGTACTTC.

V gene TRBV10-3 combines with J gene TRBJ2-5; a weak D match, TRBD2 (5 bases). The DNA end favors TRBJ2-7, so the J call may be wrong. Looked up from germline, CDR1 is ENHRY and CDR2 is SYGVKD. The CDR3 is 17 residues long. The CDR3 sequence is CAISESAVSGVSYEQYF. The CDR3 DNA sequence: TGTGCCATCAGTGAGTCTGCTGTGAGCGGAGTTTCCTACGAGCAGTACTTC.

This clonotype was counted between two and nine times. This chain connects TRBV12-3 or TRBV12-4 to TRBJ1-1; D unresolved. CDR3 length equals 14 residues. Trimming stripped 5 bases from V and 0 bases from J, with 10 bases between. The CDR3 sequence is CASSAQNLNTEAFF. The CDR3 nucleotides read TGTGCCAGCAGTGCCCAAAATTTGAACACTGAAGCTTTCTTT.

The chain links TRBV29-1 to TRBJ1-3; D is unclear. Trimming removed 4 bases from V and 0 bases from J, with 10 bases in between. Germline values: CDR1 SQVTM, CDR2 ANQGSEA. This CDR3 region has 14 residues. CDR3 DNA: TGCAGCGTTGTTGTCTGGGACTCTGGAAACACCATATATTTT. Protein sequence: CSVVVWDSGNTIYF.

This clonotype was seen only a few times. This chain uses TRBV5-1 with TRBJ2-7; either TRBD1 or TRBD2 may supply D (6 bases each). Germline V CDR1 and CDR2: SGHRS, YFSETQ. The V end was cut by 2 bases, the J end by 5 bases, with 14 bases between. The CDR3 runs to 14 residues. The CDR3 loop reads CASSFRGGRDEQYF. The DNA of the CDR3 is TGCGCCAGCAGCTTTAGAGGGGGGAGAGACGAGCAGTACTTC. Together with reference TRBV5-1 and TRBJ2-7, the CDR3 gives the full variable domain: KAGVTQTPRYLIKTRGQQVTLSCSPISGHRSVSWYQQTPGQGLQFLFEYFSETQRNKGNFPGRFSGRQFSNSRSEMNVSTLELGDSALYLCASSFRGGRDEQYFGPGTRLTVT.

The genes are TRBV7-2 and TRBJ2-3; TRBD2 aligns across 9 bases. V trimming: 3 bases; J trimming: 4 bases; junction bases outside the gene matches: 14. Germline V gives CDR1 SGHTA, CDR2 FQGNSA. CDR3 length: 18 residues. CDR3 in amino acids: CASSFPLRVAGVPDTQYF. CDR3 coding DNA: TGTGCCAGCAGCTTTCCGCTTAGGGTAGCGGGAGTACCAGATACGCAGTATTTT.

This clonotype was seen more than once but under ten times. The J gene is TRBJ1-4, the V gene TRBV14; D unresolved. Trimming pared 1 base from V and 3 bases from J, leaving 9 bases between. The CDR3 covers 15 residues. CDR1 is SGHDN and CDR2 is FVKESK in the germline V gene. The CDR3 nucleotides read TGTGCCAGCAGCCAAGCTACCTTCTCTAATGAAAAACTGTTTTTT. As protein: CASSQATFSNEKLFF.

About this clonotype itself: One junction end disagrees with the germline gene, perhaps due to a read error. The J gene is TRBJ2-1, the V gene TRBV12-3 or TRBV12-4; TRBD2 agrees at 10 bases. The CDR3 sequence is 15 residues long. The CDR3 sequence is CAGSLRTAGGNEQFF. The CDR3 nucleotides read TGTGCCGGCAGTTTAAGAACAGCGGGGGGGAATGAGCAGTTCTTC.

This sequence joins TRBV19 and TRBJ2-6; 10 nucleotides line up with TRBD1. This CDR3 region has 17 residues. V gave up 1 base and J gave up 0 bases; unmatched junction bases: 0. Looked up from germline, CDR1 is LNHDA and CDR2 is SQIVND (reference sequence). As DNA, the CDR3 is TGTGCCAGTAGTATAGGGGACAGGGGCTCTGGGGCCAACGTCCTGACTTTC. Translation gives CASSIGDRGSGANVLTF.

This clonotype was counted at least ten times. CDR3: CSAMVTDRAGGYTF. The CDR3 DNA follows: TGCAGTGCTATGGTTACAGACAGGGCGGGCGGCTACACCTTC. This rearrangement joins TRBV20-1 to TRBJ1-2; 7 bases align to TRBD1. Germline V lookup: CDR1 DFQATT, CDR2 SNEGSKA (reference sequence). V was clipped by 4 bases and J by 8 bases; unmatched bases: 13. This CDR3 spans 14 amino acids.

Concerning this clonotype: With a much larger clone just one base away, this may be a read error. The chain couples TRBV28 to TRBJ2-3, with D tentatively TRBD1 or TRBD2 (5 bases each). The CDR3 has 16 amino acids. Per the germline V gene, CDR1 is MDHEN and CDR2 is SYDVKM. V shed 6 bases and J shed 5 bases, with 21 bases lying between them. The CDR3 sequence is CASSTRDQGVKDTQYF. CDR3 nucleotide sequence: TGTGCCAGCAGCACAAGGGACCAGGGAGTAAAAGATACGCAGTATTTT.

This chain's CDR3 is CASSQDLGLAGGHNEQFF. Written as DNA, the CDR3 is TGCGCCAGCAGCCAAGACCTCGGGCTAGCGGGAGGGCACAATGAGCAGTTCTTC. The chain employs TRBV4-3 and TRBJ2-1; TRBD2 agrees at 12 bases. J was trimmed by 5 bases and V by 0 bases; bases with no gene match: 8. CDR1 is LGHNA and CDR2 is YSLEER in the germline V gene. This CDR3 has 18 amino acids.

To note about this clonotype: Just one base apart from a much larger clone, this may be a read error. The chain carries TRBV7-6 and TRBJ2-7; D is unresolved. The germline gives CDR1 SGHVS, CDR2 FNYEAQ. CDR3 length equals 14 residues. Trimming took off 1 base at V and 0 bases at J, with 7 bases between the two ends. The CDR3, as DNA: TGTGCCAGCAGCTTAGAATGGGACTCCTACGAGCAGTACTTC. Its protein is CASSLEWDSYEQYF.

This chain links TRBV15 with TRBJ2-5, with D uncertain. The CDR3 loop spans 12 amino acids. V lost 1 base and J lost 6, with 6 bases in between. CDR1 and CDR2 from the germline V gene are LNHNV and YYDKDF (reference sequence). The CDR3 loop reads CATSRGEQTQYF. The CDR3 DNA reads TGTGCCACCAGCAGAGGTGAACAGACCCAGTACTTC.